This T cell receptor beta chain derives from a study of type 1 regulatory T cells. Each CDR3 protein is one row after TCRdb ran MiXCR on the reads. The table shows about 39,000 distinct CDR3 sequences, with 12% occurring only once. This clonotype is medium-sized within its sample. As yet, its antigen is unknown. Germline V gives CDR1 KGHSY, CDR2 FQNENV. V was shortened by 4 bases and J by 0 bases, with 10 bases between the two germline ends. There are 15 residues in the CDR3. Sequencing used cultured non-Tr1 T cells, either the whole culture or a sorted T cell fraction (not recorded which). This sequence originates from a human donor in good health. The chain joins TRBV16 to TRBJ2-4; a weak D match, TRBD1 (5 bases). The DNA for the CDR3 is TGTGCCAGCAGCCCTGGGGCGATAGCCAAAAACATTCAGTACTTC. Translating gives CASSPGAIAKNIQYF.